This T cell receptor (beta chain) was sequenced during a study of monozygotic twins with inflammatory bowel disease. The CDR3 has 14 amino acids. Whole-study results and caveats: It was observed that concordant and discordant twins did not differ in repertoire similarity, possibly given limited power.

On this clonotype itself: Its antigen is unidentified.

Nested PCRs of approximately 16 and 9 cycles, two in total, were run on TCRalpha and TCRbeta cDNA. TCRdb re-called the 5' RACE reads and gives one entry per CDR3 protein, without DNA. The listing contains around 150,000 distinct CDR3 sequences. The chain is built from TRBV12-3 or TRBV12-4 and TRBJ1-5; TCRdb's D call, TRBD1, is unchecked because there is no DNA. This sequence was found in a human donor with ulcerative colitis or Crohn's disease, or a healthy co-twin of an affected twin (not recorded which). Sequenced sample: blood. The CDR3 is CASSYPGGNQPQHF.